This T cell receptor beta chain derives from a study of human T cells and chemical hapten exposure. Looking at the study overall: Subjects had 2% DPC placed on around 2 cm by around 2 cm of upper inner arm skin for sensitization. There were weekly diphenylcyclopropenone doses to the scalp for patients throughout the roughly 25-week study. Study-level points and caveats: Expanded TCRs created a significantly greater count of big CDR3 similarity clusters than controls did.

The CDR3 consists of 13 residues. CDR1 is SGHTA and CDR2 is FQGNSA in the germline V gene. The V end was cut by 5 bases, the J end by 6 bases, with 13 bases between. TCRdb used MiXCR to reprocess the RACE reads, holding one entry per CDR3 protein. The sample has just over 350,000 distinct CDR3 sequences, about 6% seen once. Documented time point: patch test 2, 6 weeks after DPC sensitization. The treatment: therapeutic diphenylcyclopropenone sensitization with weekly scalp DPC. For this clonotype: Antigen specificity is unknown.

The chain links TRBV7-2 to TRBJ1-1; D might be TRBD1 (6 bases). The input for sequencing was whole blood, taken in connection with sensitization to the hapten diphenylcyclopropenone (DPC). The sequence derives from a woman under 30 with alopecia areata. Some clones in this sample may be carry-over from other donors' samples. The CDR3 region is CASSKRTAPEAFF. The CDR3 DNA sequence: TGTGCCAGCAGCAAAAGGACAGCGCCTGAAGCTTTCTTT. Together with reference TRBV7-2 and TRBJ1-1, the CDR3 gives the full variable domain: GAGVSQSPSNKVTEKGKDVELRCDPISGHTALYWYRQSLGQGLEFLIYFQGNSAPDKSGLPSDRFSAERTGGSVSTLTIQRTQQEDSAVYLCASSKRTAPEAFFGQGTRLTVV.